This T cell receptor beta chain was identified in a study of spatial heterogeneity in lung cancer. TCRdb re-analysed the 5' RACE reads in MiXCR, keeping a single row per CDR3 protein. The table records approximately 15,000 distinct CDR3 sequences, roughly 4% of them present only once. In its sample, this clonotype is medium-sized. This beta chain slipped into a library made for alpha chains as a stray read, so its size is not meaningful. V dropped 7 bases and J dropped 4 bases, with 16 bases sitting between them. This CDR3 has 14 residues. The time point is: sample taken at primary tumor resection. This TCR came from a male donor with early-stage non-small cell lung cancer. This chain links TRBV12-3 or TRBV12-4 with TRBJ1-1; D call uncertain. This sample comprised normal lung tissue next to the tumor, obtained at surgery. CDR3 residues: CASKRTDMGTEAFF. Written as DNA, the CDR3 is TGTGCCAGCAAACGCACAGACATGGGCACTGAAGCTTTCTTT.